Below are 8 T cell receptor beta chains sequenced from a single sample in a study of T cell responses to AZD1222 COVID-19 vaccine. Sequencing used immunoSEQ multiplex PCR; TCRdb keeps in-frame clones, though not all of them. The table has more than 75,000 clones, approximately 90% seen once. Sequencing used peripheral blood, obtained 28 days after the second AZD1222 dose. All receptors come from an adult who received the AZD1222 COVID-19 vaccine.

The V call is TRBV5-1, the J call TRBJ1-5; TRBD1 is a possible D gene (5 bases). CDR1 is SGHRS, CDR2 YFSETQ, per germline. The CDR3 covers 13 residues. Trimming left V 4 bases short and J 4 bases short, with 9 bases between. The CDR3: CASSRGRNQPQHF. The CDR3 DNA sequence: TGCGCCAGCAGCAGGGGAAGGAATCAGCCCCAGCATTTT. Supplemented by reference TRBV5-1 and TRBJ1-5, the full variable domain reads KAGVTQTPRYLIKTRGQQVTLSCSPISGHRSVSWYQQTPGQGLQFLFEYFSETQRNKGNFPGRFSGRQFSNSRSEMNVSTLELGDSALYLCASSRGRNQPQHFGDGTRLSIL.

The rearrangement uses TRBV4-1 and TRBJ2-4, with TRBD1 matching over 9 bases. V shed 0 bases and J 11 bases; nucleotides not matched to a gene: 11. The CDR3 spans 16 residues. Germline lookup yields CDR1 MGHRA and CDR2 YSYEKL. The CDR3 sequence is CASSQDMGPGQGFQYF. CDR3 DNA: TGCGCCAGCAGCCAAGACATGGGCCCGGGACAGGGCTTTCAGTACTTC.

The rearrangement joins TRBV5-4 to TRBJ2-1; no definite D call. CDR3 length: 9 residues. V lost 5 bases and J 9 bases, leaving 3 bases between the germline ends. Germline V gene sequence: CDR1 SGHNT, CDR2 YYREEE (reference sequence). CDR3 bases: TGTGCCAGCAGTCCTGAGCAGTTCTTC. Translating it yields CASSPEQFF.

The gene calls are TRBV7-2 and TRBJ2-7; the match to TRBD2 covers 8 bases. This CDR3 region has 15 residues. V was clipped by 5 bases and J by 1 base; unmatched bases: 7. CDR1 is SGHTA, CDR2 FQGNSA, per germline. The CDR3 region is CASSTERGSSYEQYF. CDR3 DNA: TGTGCCAGCAGCACCGAGCGGGGGAGTTCCTACGAGCAGTACTTC.

In this sample, this clone turned up a few times. The rearrangement joins TRBV30 to TRBJ1-3; no reliable D call. This CDR3 comprises 13 residues. The germline V gene has CDR1 GTSNPN and CDR2 SVGIG (reference sequence). V was clipped by 3 bases and J by 8 bases, with 14 bases between them. The CDR3 protein is CAWRGGGWDTIYF. DNA for the CDR3: TGTGCCTGGAGAGGAGGAGGGTGGGACACCATATATTTT.

This chain's CDR3 is CAISESKGAGNQPQHF. CDR3 sequence (DNA): TGTGCCATCAGTGAGTCGAAGGGGGCGGGCAATCAGCCCCAGCATTTT. The J gene is TRBJ1-5, the V gene TRBV10-3; 7 bases match TRBD1. Germline CDR1 ENHRY, CDR2 SYGVKD. The junction had 4 bases not matched to a gene; V was cut back by 0 bases and J by 2 bases. This CDR3 region has 16 residues.

The chain joins TRBV19 to TRBJ1-6; 9 bases are a match to TRBD1. Losses at the gene ends were 1 base for V and 9 bases for J; bases not matched to a gene: 7. The CDR3 extends over 16 amino acids. From germline, CDR1 is LNHDA and CDR2 SQIVND (reference sequence). The CDR3, as DNA: TGTGCCAGTAGTATAGTTCATACAGGGGGCGGTTCACCCCTCCACTTT. This codes for CASSIVHTGGGSPLHF.

The chain combines TRBV2 with TRBJ1-5; weak D call: TRBD1 (6 bases). The V end lost 2 bases, the J end lost 3 bases, and 11 bases lay between the germline ends. The length of the CDR3 is 15 residues. CDR1 SNHLY and CDR2 FYNNEI come from the germline V gene. The CDR3 nucleotides are TGTGCCAGCAGTGAATACAGGGTCGTCAATCAGCCCCAGCATTTT. Its translation: CASSEYRVVNQPQHF. The complete variable domain, with remaining parts taken from reference TRBV2 and TRBJ1-5, reads EPEVTQTPSHQVTQMGQEVILRCVPISNHLYFYWYRQILGQKVEFLVSFYNNEISEKSEIFDDQFSVERPDGSNFTLKIRSTKLEDSAMYFCASSEYRVVNQPQHFGDGTRLSIL.